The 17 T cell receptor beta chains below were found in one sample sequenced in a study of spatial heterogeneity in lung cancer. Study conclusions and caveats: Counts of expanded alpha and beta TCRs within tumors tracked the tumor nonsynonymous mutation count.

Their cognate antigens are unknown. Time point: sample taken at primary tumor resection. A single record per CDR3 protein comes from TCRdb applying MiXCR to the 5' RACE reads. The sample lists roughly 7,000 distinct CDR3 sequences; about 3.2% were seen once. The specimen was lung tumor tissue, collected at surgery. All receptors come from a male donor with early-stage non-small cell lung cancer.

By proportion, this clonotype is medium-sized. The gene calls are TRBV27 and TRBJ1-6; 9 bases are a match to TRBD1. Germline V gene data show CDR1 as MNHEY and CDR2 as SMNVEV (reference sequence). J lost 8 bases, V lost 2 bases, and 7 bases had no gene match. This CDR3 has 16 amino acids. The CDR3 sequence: CASSLTGQGDYSPLHF. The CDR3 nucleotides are TGTGCCAGCAGTTTAACGGGACAGGGAGATTATTCACCCCTCCACTTT.

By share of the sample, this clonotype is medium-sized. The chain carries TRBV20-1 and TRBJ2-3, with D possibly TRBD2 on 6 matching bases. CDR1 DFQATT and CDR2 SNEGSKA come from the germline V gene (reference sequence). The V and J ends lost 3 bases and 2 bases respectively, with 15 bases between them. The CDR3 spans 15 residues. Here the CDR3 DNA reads TGCAGTGCTAGTATCGGGGGAGGTATCACAGATACGCAGTATTTT. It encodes CSASIGGGITDTQYF.

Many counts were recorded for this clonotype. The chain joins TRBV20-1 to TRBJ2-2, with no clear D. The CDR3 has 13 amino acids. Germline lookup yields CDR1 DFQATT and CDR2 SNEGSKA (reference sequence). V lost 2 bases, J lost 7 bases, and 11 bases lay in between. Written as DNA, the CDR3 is TGCAGTGCTAGAATAGGGAACGACGGGGAGCTGTTTTTT. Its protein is CSARIGNDGELFF.

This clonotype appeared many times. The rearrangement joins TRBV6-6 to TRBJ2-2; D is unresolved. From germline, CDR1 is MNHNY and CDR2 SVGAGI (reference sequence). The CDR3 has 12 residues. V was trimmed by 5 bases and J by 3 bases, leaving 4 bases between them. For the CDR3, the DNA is TGTGCCAGCAGTACTCACACCGGGGAGCTGTTTTTT. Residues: CASSTHTGELFF.

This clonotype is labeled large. CDR3 amino acids: CASSFRQGAKGYTF. In nucleotides, the CDR3 is TGTGCCAGCAGTTTTAGACAGGGGGCGAAAGGCTACACCTTC. V is TRBV27 and J is TRBJ1-2, with TRBD1 matching 10 bases. CDR3 size: 14 residues. Germline V gene sequence: CDR1 MNHEY, CDR2 SMNVEV (reference sequence). J was trimmed by 8 bases and V by 3 bases; bases with no gene match: 6.

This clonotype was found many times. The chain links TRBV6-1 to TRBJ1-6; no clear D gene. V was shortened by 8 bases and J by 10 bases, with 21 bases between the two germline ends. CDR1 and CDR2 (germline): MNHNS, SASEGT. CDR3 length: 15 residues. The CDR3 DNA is TGTGCCAGCTCAGTAGAACAGCGGCTGGGATCACCCCTCCACTTT. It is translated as CASSVEQRLGSPLHF.

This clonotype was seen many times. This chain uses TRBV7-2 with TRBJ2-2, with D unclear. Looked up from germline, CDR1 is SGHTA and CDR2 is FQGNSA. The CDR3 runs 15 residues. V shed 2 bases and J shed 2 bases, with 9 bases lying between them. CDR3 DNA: TGTGCCAGCAGCTTAATGCGGTACAACACCGGGGAGCTGTTTTTT. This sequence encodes CASSLMRYNTGELFF.

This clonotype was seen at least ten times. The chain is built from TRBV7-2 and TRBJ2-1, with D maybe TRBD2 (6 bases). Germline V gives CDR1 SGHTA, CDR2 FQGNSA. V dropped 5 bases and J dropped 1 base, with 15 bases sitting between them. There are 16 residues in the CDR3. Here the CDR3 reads CASSVRAGSSYNEQFF. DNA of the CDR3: TGTGCCAGCAGCGTTCGAGCGGGCTCGTCCTACAATGAGCAGTTCTTC.

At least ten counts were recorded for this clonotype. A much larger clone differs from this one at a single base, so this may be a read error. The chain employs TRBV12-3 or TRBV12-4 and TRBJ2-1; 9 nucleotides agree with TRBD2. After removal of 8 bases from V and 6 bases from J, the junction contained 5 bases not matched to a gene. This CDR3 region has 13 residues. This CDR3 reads CASSFSGSNEQFF. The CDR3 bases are TGTGCCAGCTCCTTTAGCGGGAGCAATGAGCAGTTCTTC.

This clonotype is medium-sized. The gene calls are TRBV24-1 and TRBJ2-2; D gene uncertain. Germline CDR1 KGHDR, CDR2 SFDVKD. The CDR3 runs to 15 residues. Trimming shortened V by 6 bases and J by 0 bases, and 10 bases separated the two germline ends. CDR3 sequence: CATSSRRSNTGELFF. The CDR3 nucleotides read TGTGCCACCAGTTCGAGACGTTCGAACACCGGGGAGCTGTTTTTT.

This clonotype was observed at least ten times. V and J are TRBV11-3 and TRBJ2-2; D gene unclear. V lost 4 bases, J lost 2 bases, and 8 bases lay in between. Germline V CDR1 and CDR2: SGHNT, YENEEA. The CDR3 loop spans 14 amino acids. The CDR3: CASSSRLNTGELFF. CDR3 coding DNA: TGTGCCAGCAGCTCCCGACTTAACACCGGGGAGCTGTTTTTT.

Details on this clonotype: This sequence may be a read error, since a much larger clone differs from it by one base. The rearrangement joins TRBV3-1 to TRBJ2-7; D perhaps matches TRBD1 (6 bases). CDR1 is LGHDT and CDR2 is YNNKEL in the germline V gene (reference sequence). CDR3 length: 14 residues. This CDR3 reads CTSSQQGTSYEQYF. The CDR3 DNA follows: TGTACCAGCAGCCAACAGGGAACCTCCTACGAGCAGTACTTC.

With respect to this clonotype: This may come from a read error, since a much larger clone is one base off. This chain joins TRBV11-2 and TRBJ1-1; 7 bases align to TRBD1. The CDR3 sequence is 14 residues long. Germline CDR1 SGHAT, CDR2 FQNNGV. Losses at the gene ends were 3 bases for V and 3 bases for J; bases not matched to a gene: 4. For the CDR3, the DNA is TGTGCCAGCAGCTTCGGGACAGTGGACACTGAAGCTTTCTTT. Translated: CASSFGTVDTEAFF.

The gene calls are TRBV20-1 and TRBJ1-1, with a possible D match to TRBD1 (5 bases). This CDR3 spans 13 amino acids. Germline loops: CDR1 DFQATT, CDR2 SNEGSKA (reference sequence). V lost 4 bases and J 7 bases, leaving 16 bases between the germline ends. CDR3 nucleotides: TGCAGTGCTACCAAGGGGTTACGTGGTGAAGCTTTCTTT. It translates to CSATKGLRGEAFF.

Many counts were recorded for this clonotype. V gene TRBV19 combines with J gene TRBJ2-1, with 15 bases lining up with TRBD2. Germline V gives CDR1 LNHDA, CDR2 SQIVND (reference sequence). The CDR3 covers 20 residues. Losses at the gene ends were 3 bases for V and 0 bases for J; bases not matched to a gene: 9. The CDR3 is CASSIRTSGGGVRSYNEQFF. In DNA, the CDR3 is TGTGCCAGTAGTATCAGGACTAGCGGGGGGGGTGTGCGCTCCTACAATGAGCAGTTCTTC. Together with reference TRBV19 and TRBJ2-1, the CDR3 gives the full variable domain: DGGITQSPKYLFRKEGQNVTLSCEQNLNHDAMYWYRQDPGQGLRLIYYSQIVNDFQKGDIAEGYSVSREKKESFPLTVTSAQKNPTAFYLCASSIRTSGGGVRSYNEQFFGPGTRLTVL.

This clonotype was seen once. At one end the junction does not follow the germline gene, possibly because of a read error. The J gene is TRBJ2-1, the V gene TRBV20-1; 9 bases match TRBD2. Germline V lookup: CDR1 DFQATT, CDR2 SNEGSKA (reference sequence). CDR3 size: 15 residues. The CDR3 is CSAENPTSGYNKQFF. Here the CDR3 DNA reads TGCAGTGCCGAAAACCCGACTAGCGGCTACAATAAGCAGTTCTTC.

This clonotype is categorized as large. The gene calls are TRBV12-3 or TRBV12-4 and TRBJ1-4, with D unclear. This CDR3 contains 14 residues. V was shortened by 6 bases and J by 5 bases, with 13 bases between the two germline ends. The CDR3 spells CASSPMGTNEKLFF. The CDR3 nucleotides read TGTGCCAGCAGCCCTATGGGAACGAATGAAAAACTGTTTTTT.